This T cell receptor beta chain was sequenced during a study of T-cell reconstitution after alpha-beta-depleted transplantation in children. The study, taken as a whole, reports: Where alpha-beta T cells came from about two months after transplant was reportedly several hundred expanded graft clones. Recipient T cells and thymic progenitors that survived were the source of the high TCRbeta diversity seen at day 60 in some patients. The authors attributed T-cell counts and diversity one year after transplant mostly to newly produced T cells.

Unique molecular identifiers were incorporated during preparation of the TCRbeta library. TCRdb processed the PCR reads anew with MiXCR; each CDR3 protein has one entry. The table has around 490,000 distinct CDR3 sequences, more than 9.5% seen once. The CDR3 contains 16 residues. Germline assignment: CDR1 SGHAT and CDR2 FQNNGV. Trimming shortened V by 1 base and J by 1 base, and 13 bases separated the two germline ends. On this clonotype itself: The antigen is not known.

The source of this sequence is a female patient younger than 10 who had a stem cell transplant for aplastic anemia, so the T cells may come from the graft donor. V gene TRBV11-2 combines with J gene TRBJ1-1; D unresolved. Sequencing was performed on PBMCs, mostly from graft donor cells, taken 180 days after TCRalphabeta/CD19-depleted stem cell transplant. The CDR3 coding sequence is TGTGCCAGCAGCTTAGCTTTCGGCCGGGGGAACACTGAAGCTTTCTTT. Translated: CASSLAFGRGNTEAFF.